These 11 T cell receptor beta chains came from one sample sequenced in a study of T cell responses to AZD1222 COVID-19 vaccine. Libraries were prepared by immunoSEQ multiplex PCR; TCRdb keeps only in-frame clonotypes and omits some of them. The sample contains more than 95,000 clones, 93% of which appear only once. Specimen: peripheral blood, collected on day 0 of AZD1222 vaccination. The receptors were sampled from an adult in good health.

The chain carries TRBV6-2 or TRBV6-3 and TRBJ1-2; D is unclear. This CDR3 spans 13 amino acids. Germline CDR1 is MNHEY and CDR2 is SVGEGT. The V gene lost 2 bases and the J gene lost 0 bases, with 4 bases spanning the gap. The CDR3 reads CASSYRSNYGYTF. CDR3 bases: TGTGCCAGCAGTTACAGGTCTAACTATGGCTACACCTTC.

The rearrangement links TRBV2 to TRBJ2-2; TRBD1 matches at 11 bases. This CDR3 spans 15 amino acids. CDR1 and CDR2 (germline): SNHLY, FYNNEI. V dropped 6 bases and J dropped 4; count of bases not matched to a gene: 4. CDR3 nucleotides: TGTGCCAGCAGGGGGACAGGGGGGCCCACCGGGGAGCTGTTTTTT. Translation: CASRGTGGPTGELFF.

Here the CDR3 DNA reads TGTGCCAGCAGCCACACAATCGGGCTAGCGGGAGGTCGCACAGATACGCAGTATTTT. Translation: CASSHTIGLAGGRTDTQYF. V gene TRBV4-2 combines with J gene TRBJ2-3, with 11 bases that match TRBD2. The CDR3 is 19 amino acids. CDR1 and CDR2 (germline): LGHNA, YNFKEQ. The J segment lost 1 base and the V segment lost 3 bases, leaving 12 bases of the junction unmatched.

The V and J genes are TRBV6-5 and TRBJ1-2; possibly TRBD1 for D (6 bases). The CDR3 contains 16 residues. V lost 0 bases and J 1 base, leaving 12 bases between the germline ends. CDR1 and CDR2 (germline): MNHEY, SVGAGI. The CDR3 nucleotides are TGTGCCAGCAGTTACTCGACGGGACACAGTAACTATGGCTACACCTTC. The encoded protein is CASSYSTGHSNYGYTF.

In nucleotides, the CDR3 is TGTGCCAGCAGCACGAGGACTAGCGGAAACACCGGGGAGCTGTTTTTT. It codes for CASSTRTSGNTGELFF. The V gene is TRBV5-4, the J gene TRBJ2-2; 10 nucleotides match TRBD2. Looked up from germline, CDR1 is SGHNT and CDR2 is YYREEE (reference sequence). CDR3 size: 16 residues. The V and J ends lost 4 bases and 2 bases, in that order; junction bases with no gene match: 5.

The gene calls are TRBV19 and TRBJ2-4; D remains ambiguous. Trimming removed 4 bases at V and 3 bases at J, with 13 bases between. Germline CDR1 is LNHDA and CDR2 is SQIVND (reference sequence). The CDR3 is made up of 15 amino acids. This CDR3 reads CASSTPLGFKNIQYF. The CDR3 DNA is TGTGCCAGTAGTACCCCATTAGGATTCAAAAACATTCAGTACTTC.

The rearrangement links TRBV30 to TRBJ1-2; D uncertain. CDR3 length: 15 residues. The germline CDR1 and CDR2 sequences are GTSNPN and SVGIG (reference sequence). Between the trimmed V and J ends, which lost 3 bases and 0 bases, there was a span of 14 bases. CDR3 sequence reads: CAWRPRTDANYGYTF. DNA for the CDR3: TGTGCCTGGAGACCGAGGACGGACGCTAACTATGGCTACACCTTC.

This chain links TRBV5-1 with TRBJ2-5; TRBD1 matches at 8 bases. Germline V gene sequence: CDR1 SGHRS, CDR2 YFSETQ. Losses at the gene ends were 4 bases for V and 4 bases for J; bases not matched to a gene: 3. This CDR3 has 13 amino acids. Here the CDR3 reads CASSMDRAETQYF. CDR3 DNA sequence: TGCGCCAGCAGCATGGACAGGGCAGAGACCCAGTACTTC.

This clone was seen only a few times. The chain carries TRBV5-1 and TRBJ1-1; D might be TRBD1 (6 bases). Germline V gene data show CDR1 as SGHRS and CDR2 as YFSETQ. The V gene lost 2 bases and the J gene lost 1 base, with 15 bases spanning the gap. This CDR3 is built from 16 residues. The CDR3 region is CASSLVPGQRNTEAFF. DNA for the CDR3: TGCGCCAGCAGCTTAGTGCCGGGACAACGGAACACTGAAGCTTTCTTT.

V is TRBV11-3 and J is TRBJ1-1, with D unresolved. The V end lost 6 bases, the J end lost 0 bases, and 8 bases lay between the germline ends. Germline CDR1 is SGHNT and CDR2 is YENEEA. This CDR3 comprises 13 residues. CDR3 nucleotides: TGTGCCAGCAGTGTCACTTTGAACACTGAAGCTTTCTTT. Translating it yields CASSVTLNTEAFF.

This clone appeared a few times. V gene TRBV6-6 combines with J gene TRBJ2-3; 7 positions agree with TRBD2. There are 16 residues in the CDR3. Germline CDR1 is MNHNY and CDR2 is SVGAGI (reference sequence). The J segment lost 5 bases and the V segment lost 2 bases, leaving 10 bases of the junction unmatched. CDR3 loop: CASSYSGGGRGDTQYF. The CDR3 nucleotides are TGTGCCAGCAGTTACAGTGGCGGGGGAAGGGGAGATACGCAGTATTTT.